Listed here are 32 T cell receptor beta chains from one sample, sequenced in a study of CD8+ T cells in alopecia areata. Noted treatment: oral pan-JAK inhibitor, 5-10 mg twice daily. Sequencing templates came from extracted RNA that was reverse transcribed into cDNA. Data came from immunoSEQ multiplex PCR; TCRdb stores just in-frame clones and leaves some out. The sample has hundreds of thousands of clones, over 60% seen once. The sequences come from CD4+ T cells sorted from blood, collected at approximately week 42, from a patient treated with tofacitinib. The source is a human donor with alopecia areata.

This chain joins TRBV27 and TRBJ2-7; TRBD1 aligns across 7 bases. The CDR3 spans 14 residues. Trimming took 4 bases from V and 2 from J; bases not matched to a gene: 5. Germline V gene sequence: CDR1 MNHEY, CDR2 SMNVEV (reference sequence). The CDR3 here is CASSYTGQTYEQYF. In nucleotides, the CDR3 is TGTGCCAGCAGTTATACGGGACAGACCTACGAGCAGTACTTC.

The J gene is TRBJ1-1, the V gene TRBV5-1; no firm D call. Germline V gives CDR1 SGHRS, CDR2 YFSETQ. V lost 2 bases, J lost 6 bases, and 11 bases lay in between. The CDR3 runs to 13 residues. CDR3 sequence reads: CASSFKVNAEAFF. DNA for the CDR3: TGCGCCAGCAGCTTCAAGGTAAACGCTGAAGCTTTCTTT.

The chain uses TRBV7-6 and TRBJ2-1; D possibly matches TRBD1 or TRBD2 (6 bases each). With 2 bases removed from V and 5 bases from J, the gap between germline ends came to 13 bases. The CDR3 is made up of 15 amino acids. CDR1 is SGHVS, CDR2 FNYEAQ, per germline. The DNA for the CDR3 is TGTGCCAGCAGCTTAATCGGGGGCCAGAACAATGAGCAGTTCTTC. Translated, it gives CASSLIGGQNNEQFF. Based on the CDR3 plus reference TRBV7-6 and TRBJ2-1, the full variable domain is GAGVSQSPRYKVTKRGQDVALRCDPISGHVSLYWYRQALGQGPEFLTYFNYEAQQDKSGLPNDRFSAERPEGSISTLTIQRTEQRDSAMYRCASSLIGGQNNEQFFGPGTRLTVL.

The DNA for the CDR3 is TGTGCCAGCAGCTTAACAGATACCCTCCACTTT. This codes for CASSLTDTLHF. V is TRBV7-2 and J is TRBJ1-6; no definite D call. V was clipped by 2 bases and J by 14 bases, with 7 bases between them. This CDR3 has 11 amino acids. CDR1 SGHTA and CDR2 FQGNSA come from the germline V gene.

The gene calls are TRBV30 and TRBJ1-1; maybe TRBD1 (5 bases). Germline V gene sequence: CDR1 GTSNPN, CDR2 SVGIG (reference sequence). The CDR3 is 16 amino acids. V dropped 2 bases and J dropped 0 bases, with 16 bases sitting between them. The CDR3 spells CAWSKDKKIMNTEAFF. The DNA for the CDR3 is TGTGCCTGGAGTAAGGACAAGAAAATTATGAACACTGAAGCTTTCTTT. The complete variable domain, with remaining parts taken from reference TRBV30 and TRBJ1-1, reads SQTIHQWPATLVQPVGSPLSLECTVEGTSNPNLYWYRQAAGRGLQLLFYSVGIGQISSEVPQNLSASRPQDRQFILSSKKLLLSDSGFYLCAWSKDKKIMNTEAFFGQGTRLTVV.

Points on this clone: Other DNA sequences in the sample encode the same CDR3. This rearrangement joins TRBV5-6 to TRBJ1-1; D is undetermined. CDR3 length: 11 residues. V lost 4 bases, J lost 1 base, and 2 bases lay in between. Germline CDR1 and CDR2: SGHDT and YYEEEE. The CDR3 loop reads CASSRNTEAFF. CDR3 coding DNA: TGTGCCAGCAGCAGGAACACTGAAGCTTTCTTT. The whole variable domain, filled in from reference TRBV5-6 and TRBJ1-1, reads DAGVTQSPTHLIKTRGQQVTLRCSPKSGHDTVSWYQQALGQGPQFIFQYYEEEERQRGNFPDRFSGHQFPNYSSELNVNALLLGDSALYLCASSRNTEAFFGQGTRLTVV.

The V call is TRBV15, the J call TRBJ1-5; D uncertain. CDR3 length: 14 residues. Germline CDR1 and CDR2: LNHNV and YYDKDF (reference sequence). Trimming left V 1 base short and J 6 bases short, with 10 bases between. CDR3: CATSRVPGIQPQHF. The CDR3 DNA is TGTGCCACCAGCAGAGTTCCCGGGATTCAGCCCCAGCATTTT.

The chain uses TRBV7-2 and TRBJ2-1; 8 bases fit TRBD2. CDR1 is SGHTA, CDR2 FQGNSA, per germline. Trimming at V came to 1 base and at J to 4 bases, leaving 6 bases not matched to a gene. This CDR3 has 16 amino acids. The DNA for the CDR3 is TGTGCCAGCAGCTTAGGGGCGGGGGGATCGTACAATGAGCAGTTCTTC. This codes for CASSLGAGGSYNEQFF.

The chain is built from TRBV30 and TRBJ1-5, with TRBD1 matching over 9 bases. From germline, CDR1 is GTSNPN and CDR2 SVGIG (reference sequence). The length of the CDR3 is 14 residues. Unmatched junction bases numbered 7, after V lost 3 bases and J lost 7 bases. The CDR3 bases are TGTGCCTGGAGGGGACAGGGTGTTGGGCAGCCCCAGCATTTT. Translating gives CAWRGQGVGQPQHF.

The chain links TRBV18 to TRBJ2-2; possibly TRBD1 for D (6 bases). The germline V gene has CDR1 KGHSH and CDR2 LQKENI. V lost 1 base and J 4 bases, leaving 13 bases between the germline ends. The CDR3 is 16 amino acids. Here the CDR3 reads CASSPLTGDSTGELFF. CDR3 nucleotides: TGTGCCAGCTCACCACTGACAGGCGATAGCACCGGGGAGCTGTTTTTT.

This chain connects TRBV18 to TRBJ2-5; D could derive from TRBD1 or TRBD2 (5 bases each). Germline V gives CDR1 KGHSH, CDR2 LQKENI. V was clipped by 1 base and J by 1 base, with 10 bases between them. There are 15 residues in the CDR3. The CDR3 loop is CASSPRGGGQETQYF. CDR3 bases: TGTGCCAGCTCACCACGGGGCGGAGGCCAAGAGACCCAGTACTTC.

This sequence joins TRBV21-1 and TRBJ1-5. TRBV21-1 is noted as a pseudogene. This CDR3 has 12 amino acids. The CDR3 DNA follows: TGTGCCAGCAGCAAAGAGGGCCAGCCCCAGCATTTT. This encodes CASSKEGQPQHF.

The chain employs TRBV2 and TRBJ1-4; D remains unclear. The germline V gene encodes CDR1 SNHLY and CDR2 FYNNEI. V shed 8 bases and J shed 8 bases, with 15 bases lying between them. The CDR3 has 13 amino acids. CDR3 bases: TGTGCCAGCCTGTTTAGGTTGAAGGAAAAACTGTTTTTT. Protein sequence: CASLFRLKEKLFF.

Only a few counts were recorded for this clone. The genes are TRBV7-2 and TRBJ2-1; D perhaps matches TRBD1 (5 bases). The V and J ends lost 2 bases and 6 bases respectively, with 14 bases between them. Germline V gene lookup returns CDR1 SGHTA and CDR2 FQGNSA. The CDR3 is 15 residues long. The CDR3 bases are TGTGCCAGCAGCTTATCCGTTTCAGGGTTCAATGAGCAGTTCTTC. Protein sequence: CASSLSVSGFNEQFF.

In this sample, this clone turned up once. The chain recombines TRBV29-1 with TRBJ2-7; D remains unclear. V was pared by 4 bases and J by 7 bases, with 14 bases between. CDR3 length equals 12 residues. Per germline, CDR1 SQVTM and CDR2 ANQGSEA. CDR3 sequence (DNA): TGCAGCGTTGCAAACCTCATAGGGGAGCAGTACTTC. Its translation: CSVANLIGEQYF.

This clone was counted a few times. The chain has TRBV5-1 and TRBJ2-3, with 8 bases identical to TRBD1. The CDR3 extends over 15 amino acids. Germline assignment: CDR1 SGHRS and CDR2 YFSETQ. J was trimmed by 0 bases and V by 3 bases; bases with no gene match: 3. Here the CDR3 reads CASSYGQGSTDTQYF. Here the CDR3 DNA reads TGCGCCAGCAGCTACGGACAGGGCAGCACAGATACGCAGTATTTT. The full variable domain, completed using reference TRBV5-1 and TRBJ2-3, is KAGVTQTPRYLIKTRGQQVTLSCSPISGHRSVSWYQQTPGQGLQFLFEYFSETQRNKGNFPGRFSGRQFSNSRSEMNVSTLELGDSALYLCASSYGQGSTDTQYFGPGTRLTVL.

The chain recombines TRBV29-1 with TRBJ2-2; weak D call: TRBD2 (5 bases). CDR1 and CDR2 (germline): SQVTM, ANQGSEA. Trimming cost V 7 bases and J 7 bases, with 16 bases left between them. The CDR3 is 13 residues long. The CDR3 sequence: CSAITSLVGELFF. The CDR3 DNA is TGCAGCGCTATAACTAGTTTGGTCGGGGAGCTGTTTTTT.

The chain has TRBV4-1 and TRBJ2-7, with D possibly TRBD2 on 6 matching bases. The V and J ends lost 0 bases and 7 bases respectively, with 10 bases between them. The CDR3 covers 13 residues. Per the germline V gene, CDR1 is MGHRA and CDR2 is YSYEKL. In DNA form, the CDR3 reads TGCGCCAGCAGCCAAGATGCGGGGTCTGAGCAGTACTTC. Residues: CASSQDAGSEQYF.

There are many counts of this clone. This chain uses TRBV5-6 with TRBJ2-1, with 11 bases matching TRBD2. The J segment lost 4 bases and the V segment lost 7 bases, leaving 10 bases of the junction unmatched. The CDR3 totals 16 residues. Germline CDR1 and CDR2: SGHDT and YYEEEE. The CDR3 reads CASVGSGGAQYNEQFF. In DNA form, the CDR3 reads TGTGCCAGCGTTGGTAGCGGGGGGGCTCAGTACAATGAGCAGTTCTTC.

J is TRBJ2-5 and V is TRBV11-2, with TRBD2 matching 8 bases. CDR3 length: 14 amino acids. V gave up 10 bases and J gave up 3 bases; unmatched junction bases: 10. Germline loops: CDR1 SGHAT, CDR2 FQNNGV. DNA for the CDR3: TGTGCCACCGCAAGAAAACTAGCGGAAGAGACCCAGTACTTC. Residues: CATARKLAEETQYF.

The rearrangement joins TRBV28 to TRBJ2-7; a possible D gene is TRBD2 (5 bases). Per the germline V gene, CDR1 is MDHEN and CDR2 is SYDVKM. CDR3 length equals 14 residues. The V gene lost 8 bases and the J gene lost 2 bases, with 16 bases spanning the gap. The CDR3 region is CASRPTGKPYEQYF. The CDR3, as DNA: TGTGCCAGCCGTCCGACGGGGAAACCCTACGAGCAGTACTTC.

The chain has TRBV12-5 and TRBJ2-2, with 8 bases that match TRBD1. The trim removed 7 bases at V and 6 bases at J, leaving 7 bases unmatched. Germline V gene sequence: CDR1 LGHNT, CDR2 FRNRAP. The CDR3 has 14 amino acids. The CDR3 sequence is CASAPQGAAGELFF. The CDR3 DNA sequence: TGTGCTAGTGCCCCCCAGGGGGCAGCCGGGGAGCTGTTTTTT.

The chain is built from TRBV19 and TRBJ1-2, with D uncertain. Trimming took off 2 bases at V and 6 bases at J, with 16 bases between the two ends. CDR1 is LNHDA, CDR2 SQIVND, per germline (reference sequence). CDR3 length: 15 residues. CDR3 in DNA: TGTGCCAGTAGTATATACGGCACAAACCCAGATGGCTACACCTTC. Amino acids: CASSIYGTNPDGYTF. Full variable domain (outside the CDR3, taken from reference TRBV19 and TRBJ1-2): DGGITQSPKYLFRKEGQNVTLSCEQNLNHDAMYWYRQDPGQGLRLIYYSQIVNDFQKGDIAEGYSVSREKKESFPLTVTSAQKNPTAFYLCASSIYGTNPDGYTFGSGTRLTVV.

The CDR3 loop is CAISEGPGGEAFF. CDR3 coding DNA: TGTGCCATCAGTGAAGGGCCAGGGGGTGAAGCTTTCTTT. The chain uses TRBV10-3 and TRBJ1-1; 7 nucleotides align to TRBD1. The CDR3 totals 13 residues. Germline V gene sequence: CDR1 ENHRY, CDR2 SYGVKD. J lost 7 bases, V lost 3 bases, and 5 bases had no gene match.

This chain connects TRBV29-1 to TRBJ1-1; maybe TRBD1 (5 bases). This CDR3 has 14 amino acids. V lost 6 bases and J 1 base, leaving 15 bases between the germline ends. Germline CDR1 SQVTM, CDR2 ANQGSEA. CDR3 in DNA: TGCAGCGTCCAAGGCTGGGGGGGGAACACTGAAGCTTTCTTT. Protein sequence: CSVQGWGGNTEAFF.

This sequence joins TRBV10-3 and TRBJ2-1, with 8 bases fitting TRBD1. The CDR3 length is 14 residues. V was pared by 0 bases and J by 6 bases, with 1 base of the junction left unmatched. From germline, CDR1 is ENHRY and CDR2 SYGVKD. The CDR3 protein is CAISESTGGNEQFF. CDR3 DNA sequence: TGTGCCATCAGTGAGTCAACAGGGGGCAATGAGCAGTTCTTC.

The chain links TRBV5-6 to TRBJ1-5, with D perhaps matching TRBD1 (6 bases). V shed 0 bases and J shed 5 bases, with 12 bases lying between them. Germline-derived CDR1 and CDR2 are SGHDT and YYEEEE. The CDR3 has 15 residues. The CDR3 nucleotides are TGTGCCAGCAGCTTGGTAGGGACAAATGATCAGCCCCAGCATTTT. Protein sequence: CASSLVGTNDQPQHF.

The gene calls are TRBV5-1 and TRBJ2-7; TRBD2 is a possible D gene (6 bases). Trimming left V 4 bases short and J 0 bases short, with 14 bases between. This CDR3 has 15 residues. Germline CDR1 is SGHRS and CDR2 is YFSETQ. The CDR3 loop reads CASSTAGPRSYEQYF. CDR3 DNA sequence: TGCGCCAGCAGCACCGCGGGACCACGCTCCTACGAGCAGTACTTC.

The CDR3 DNA reads TGTGCCAGCAGCGTAGCTCCAGCTTCCTACGAGCAGTACTTC. Protein sequence: CASSVAPASYEQYF. The chain is built from TRBV9 and TRBJ2-7; D call uncertain. In germline, CDR1 is SGDLS, CDR2 YYNGEE. V was shortened by 0 bases and J by 1 base, with 8 bases between the two germline ends. The CDR3 totals 14 residues.

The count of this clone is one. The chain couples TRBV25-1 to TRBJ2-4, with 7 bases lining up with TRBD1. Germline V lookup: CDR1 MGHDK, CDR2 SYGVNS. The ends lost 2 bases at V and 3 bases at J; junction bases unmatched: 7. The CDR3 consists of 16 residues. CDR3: CASSEIGGSGKNIQYF. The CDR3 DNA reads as TGTGCCAGCAGTGAAATAGGGGGCTCGGGCAAAAACATTCAGTACTTC.

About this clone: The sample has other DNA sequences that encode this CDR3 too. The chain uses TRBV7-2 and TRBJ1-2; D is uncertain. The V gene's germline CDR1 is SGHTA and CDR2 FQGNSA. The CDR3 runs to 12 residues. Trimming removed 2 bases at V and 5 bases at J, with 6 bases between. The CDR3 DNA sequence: TGTGCCAGCAGCTTAAAGGGATATGGCTACACCTTC. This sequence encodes CASSLKGYGYTF.

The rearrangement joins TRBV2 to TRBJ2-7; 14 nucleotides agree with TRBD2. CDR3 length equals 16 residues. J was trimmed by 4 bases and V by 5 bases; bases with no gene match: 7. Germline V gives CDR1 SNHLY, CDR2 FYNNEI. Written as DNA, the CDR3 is TGTGCCAGCAGTCCTCGACTAGCGGGGGGGTATTACGAGCAGTACTTC. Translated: CASSPRLAGGYYEQYF.